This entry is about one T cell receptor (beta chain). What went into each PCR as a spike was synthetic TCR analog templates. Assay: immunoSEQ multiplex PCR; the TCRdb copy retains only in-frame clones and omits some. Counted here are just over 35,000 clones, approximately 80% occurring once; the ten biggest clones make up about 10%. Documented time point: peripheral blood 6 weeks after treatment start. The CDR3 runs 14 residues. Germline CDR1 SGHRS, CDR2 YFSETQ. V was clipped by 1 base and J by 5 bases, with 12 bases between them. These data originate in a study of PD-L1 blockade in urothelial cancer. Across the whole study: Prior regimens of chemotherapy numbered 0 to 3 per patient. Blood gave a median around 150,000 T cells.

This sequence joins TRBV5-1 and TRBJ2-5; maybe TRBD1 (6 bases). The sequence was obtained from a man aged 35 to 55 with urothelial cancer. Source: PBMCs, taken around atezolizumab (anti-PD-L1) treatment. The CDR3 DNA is TGCGCCAGCAGCTTGAGTCAGGGGTGGGAGACCCAGTACTTC. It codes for CASSLSQGWETQYF.